The 26 T cell receptor beta chains listed next were all sequenced from one sample in a study of control samples from healthy donors and cancer patients. Data came from immunoSEQ multiplex PCR; TCRdb stores just in-frame clones and leaves some out. The repertoire holds about 110,000 clones, approximately 82% seen once, with approximately 6.7% in the top ten. The material sequenced was blood. The receptors shown here come from a man aged 18 to 29 in good health.

The chain uses TRBV11-2 and TRBJ2-6; D remains ambiguous. Germline V gene sequence: CDR1 SGHAT, CDR2 FQNNGV. Trimming cost V 1 base and J 1 base, with 11 bases left between them. The CDR3 runs to 17 residues. DNA for the CDR3: TGTGCCAGCAGCTTAGGAGGTAGTCCGTCTGGGGCCAACGTCCTGACTTTC. The encoded protein is CASSLGGSPSGANVLTF.

This clone was counted a few times. V is TRBV6-6 and J is TRBJ1-5; TRBD1 is a possible D gene (5 bases). Trimming left V 0 bases short and J 8 bases short, with 11 bases between. The CDR3 loop spans 14 amino acids. The V gene's germline CDR1 is MNHNY and CDR2 SVGAGI (reference sequence). CDR3 bases: TGTGCCAGCAGTTACTCTCAGGGTAGGGAGCCCCAGCATTTT. This gives the protein CASSYSQGREPQHF.

The chain links TRBV28 to TRBJ1-2, with 11 bases that match TRBD1. The CDR3 contains 19 residues. V shed 4 bases, J shed 4 bases, and the junction held 17 bases outside the gene matches. Germline loops: CDR1 MDHEN, CDR2 SYDVKM. CDR3 in amino acids: CASSSQRPGQGAALYGYTF. Written as DNA, the CDR3 is TGTGCCAGCAGTTCACAACGCCCTGGACAGGGGGCTGCCCTCTATGGCTACACCTTC.

The rearrangement uses TRBV7-6 and TRBJ1-2, with D uncertain. CDR1 and CDR2 from the germline V gene are SGHVS and FNYEAQ. V gave up 0 bases and J gave up 3 bases, with 11 bases separating them. The CDR3 covers 15 residues. CDR3 residues: CASSLAPGVYYGYTF. As DNA, the CDR3 is TGTGCCAGCAGCTTAGCCCCGGGCGTTTACTATGGCTACACCTTC.

This chain links TRBV5-4 with TRBJ2-5; perhaps TRBD1 as D (6 bases). The CDR3 spans 17 residues. Deletions cut 2 bases from V and 5 bases from J, with 22 bases between. Germline CDR1 reads SGHNT; CDR2 reads YYREEE (reference sequence). Here the CDR3 DNA reads TGTGCCAGCAGCTTACTCACCGGGACATACACCGTCGAGACCCAGTACTTC. Residues: CASSLLTGTYTVETQYF.

About this clone itself: This sample includes further DNA sequences coding for the same CDR3. This sequence joins TRBV6-1 and TRBJ2-5; 11 bases match TRBD2. This CDR3 has 15 amino acids. V gave up 3 bases and J gave up 2 bases; unmatched junction bases: 2. Germline V gives CDR1 MNHNS, CDR2 SASEGT. CDR3 sequence (DNA): TGTGCCAGCAGTGAGCTAGCGGGGGGACAAGAGACCCAGTACTTC. This encodes CASSELAGGQETQYF.

With regard to this clone: Other nucleotide sequences in the sample specify the same CDR3. The CDR3 DNA follows: TGTGCCAGCAGTACAGGGTATGGCTACACCTTC. Its protein product is CASSTGYGYTF. The V gene is TRBV12-3 or TRBV12-4, the J gene TRBJ1-2, with D possibly matching TRBD1 (6 bases). Trimming took off 5 bases at V and 5 bases at J, with 6 bases between the two ends. The CDR3 loop spans 11 amino acids.

The V gene is TRBV6-6, the J gene TRBJ2-6; 7 nucleotides match TRBD1. From germline, CDR1 is MNHNY and CDR2 SVGAGI (reference sequence). This CDR3 spans 16 amino acids. V shed 5 bases and J 0 bases; nucleotides not matched to a gene: 4. The DNA for the CDR3 is TGTGCCAGCAGTCCACAGGGGAACTCTGGGGCCAACGTCCTGACTTTC. Its translation: CASSPQGNSGANVLTF.

This clone turned up a few times. This chain joins TRBV7-9 and TRBJ1-3, with TRBD1 matching over 8 bases. With V trimmed by 6 bases and J by 3 bases, 7 bases remained unmatched. CDR1 and CDR2 from the germline V gene are SEHNR and FQNEAQ (reference sequence). CDR3 length: 15 amino acids. CDR3 protein: CASSTGGLGGNTIYF. CDR3 DNA: TGTGCCAGCAGTACAGGGGGTTTGGGTGGAAACACCATATATTTT.

The V call is TRBV6-2 or TRBV6-3, the J call TRBJ1-1; possible D gene TRBD1, 6 bases. Germline V gives CDR1 MNHEY, CDR2 SVGEGT. The CDR3 is 16 residues long. The V and J ends lost 5 bases and 2 bases respectively, with 18 bases between them. CDR3 in DNA: TGTGCCAGCAGTCCCAGGGGACGGGGAGGAAACACTGAAGCTTTCTTT. This codes for CASSPRGRGGNTEAFF.

The chain uses TRBV12-5 and TRBJ1-2; D is unresolved. CDR3 length: 11 residues. The germline gives CDR1 LGHNT, CDR2 FRNRAP. Trimming cost V 6 bases and J 8 bases, with 10 bases left between them. CDR3 residues: CASGPGKGYTF. CDR3 DNA sequence: TGTGCTAGTGGCCCGGGGAAGGGCTACACCTTC.

The V and J genes are TRBV19 and TRBJ1-3, with D maybe TRBD1 (5 bases). V was clipped by 5 bases and J by 0 bases, with 11 bases between them. Germline values: CDR1 LNHDA, CDR2 SQIVND (reference sequence). The CDR3 spans 15 residues. As DNA, the CDR3 is TGTGCCAGTAGTCCGGGACTGTACTCTGGAAACACCATATATTTT. Its translation is CASSPGLYSGNTIYF.

The table lists this clone with a few counts. The chain has TRBV7-2 and TRBJ2-4, with a possible D match to TRBD2 (6 bases). V lost 1 base and J lost 7, with 17 bases in between. Germline CDR1 reads SGHTA; CDR2 reads FQGNSA. The CDR3 runs to 16 residues. CDR3 in DNA: TGTGCCAGCAGCTTAGGGACCCAGGGTGGAGGGAACATTCAGTACTTC. It codes for CASSLGTQGGGNIQYF.

The chain is built from TRBV19 and TRBJ1-3, with unresolved D. This CDR3 region has 13 residues. Trimming left V 3 bases short and J 0 bases short, with 3 bases between. CDR1 and CDR2 from the germline V gene are LNHDA and SQIVND (reference sequence). The DNA for the CDR3 is TGTGCCAGTAGTATCACCTCTGGAAACACCATATATTTT. Protein sequence: CASSITSGNTIYF. The variable domain in full, with the rest retrieved from reference TRBV19 and TRBJ1-3, is DGGITQSPKYLFRKEGQNVTLSCEQNLNHDAMYWYRQDPGQGLRLIYYSQIVNDFQKGDIAEGYSVSREKKESFPLTVTSAQKNPTAFYLCASSITSGNTIYFGEGSWLTVV.

The chain combines TRBV5-6 with TRBJ1-3; 7 bases are shared with TRBD1. CDR1 and CDR2 (germline): SGHDT, YYEEEE. This CDR3 has 15 amino acids. V lost 2 bases to trimming and J lost 2 bases; unmatched junction nucleotides: 4. The CDR3 is CASSLQGNAGNTIYF. The CDR3 nucleotides read TGTGCCAGCAGCTTACAGGGGAACGCTGGAAACACCATATATTTT.

The J gene is TRBJ2-7, the V gene TRBV2; weak D call: TRBD1 (6 bases). Germline-derived CDR1 and CDR2 are SNHLY and FYNNEI. This CDR3 is built from 13 residues. Trimming shortened V by 3 bases and J by 2 bases, and 8 bases separated the two germline ends. CDR3 in amino acids: CASSEGHTYEQYV. The CDR3 DNA follows: TGTGCCAGCAGTGAGGGACATACCTACGAGCAGTACGTC.

The gene calls are TRBV6-6 and TRBJ1-1, with unresolved D. Germline V gene lookup returns CDR1 MNHNY and CDR2 SVGAGI (reference sequence). The CDR3 loop spans 14 amino acids. Trimming stripped 6 bases from V and 5 bases from J, with 16 bases between. CDR3 DNA: TGTGCCAGCAGCAACAGTGCCCTGAGTACTGAAGCTTTCTTT. Protein product: CASSNSALSTEAFF.

This sequence joins TRBV25-1 and TRBJ1-2, with D hard to call. The V and J ends lost 4 bases and 1 base respectively, with 7 bases between them. Germline CDR1 MGHDK, CDR2 SYGVNS. The CDR3 has 13 amino acids. Here the CDR3 reads CASSATGNYGYTF. The CDR3 DNA sequence: TGTGCCAGCAGTGCTACTGGTAACTATGGCTACACCTTC.

The table lists this clone with a count of one. V gene TRBV5-6 combines with J gene TRBJ1-4; 7 nucleotides match TRBD1. The germline V gene has CDR1 SGHDT and CDR2 YYEEEE. The junction had 8 bases not matched to a gene; V was cut back by 4 bases and J by 8 bases. The CDR3 is 14 amino acids. CDR3 residues: CASSPTGLYEKLFF. CDR3 DNA sequence: TGTGCCAGCAGCCCGACAGGGTTGTACGAAAAACTGTTTTTT. Filled out from reference TRBV5-6 and TRBJ1-4, the complete variable domain reads DAGVTQSPTHLIKTRGQQVTLRCSPKSGHDTVSWYQQALGQGPQFIFQYYEEEERQRGNFPDRFSGHQFPNYSSELNVNALLLGDSALYLCASSPTGLYEKLFFGSGTQLSVL.

The chain couples TRBV29-1 to TRBJ1-1; TRBD1 matches at 7 bases. Trimming at V came to 6 bases and at J to 1 base, leaving 8 bases not matched to a gene. Germline-derived CDR1 and CDR2 are SQVTM and ANQGSEA. The CDR3 runs to 14 residues. The CDR3 spells CSVEGQMENTEAFF. For the CDR3, the DNA is TGCAGCGTCGAGGGACAGATGGAGAACACTGAAGCTTTCTTT.

The chain joins TRBV5-1 to TRBJ1-5, with D maybe TRBD1 (5 bases). The ends were cut back, 2 bases at V and 0 bases at J, with 9 bases in the middle. This CDR3 comprises 15 residues. The germline CDR1 and CDR2 sequences are SGHRS and YFSETQ. The CDR3 is CASSLEGISNQPQHF. The CDR3 DNA reads TGCGCCAGCAGCTTAGAGGGGATTAGCAATCAGCCCCAGCATTTT.

The sample holds many counts of this clone. V and J are TRBV6-5 and TRBJ1-3; weak D call: TRBD1 (5 bases). V was shortened by 6 bases and J by 4 bases, with 13 bases between the two germline ends. CDR3 length equals 14 residues. The germline gives CDR1 MNHEY, CDR2 SVGAGI. DNA of the CDR3: TGTGCCAGCAGCCAGGGTCTCGAGGGAAACACCATATATTTT. It translates to CASSQGLEGNTIYF.

The rearrangement uses TRBV11-2 and TRBJ1-6; the match to TRBD1 covers 7 bases. The junction had 4 bases not matched to a gene; V was cut back by 4 bases and J by 4 bases. CDR3 length: 15 amino acids. The germline gives CDR1 SGHAT, CDR2 FQNNGV. In DNA, the CDR3 is TGTGCCAGCAGCTCGGACAGGACTTATAATTCACCCCTCCACTTT. It yields the protein CASSSDRTYNSPLHF.

This clone was counted once. For the CDR3, the DNA is TGCAGCGTTGAAGTTAATCGTCGGAGCGCGGACAGGATAGCCAAAAACATTCAGTACTTC. It translates to CSVEVNRRSADRIAKNIQYF. The chain has TRBV29-1 and TRBJ2-4; 7 positions agree with TRBD1. The junction had 18 bases not matched to a gene; V was cut back by 1 base and J by 0 bases. Per the germline V gene, CDR1 is SQVTM and CDR2 is ANQGSEA. The length of the CDR3 is 20 residues.

This chain joins TRBV27 and TRBJ2-1, with 10 positions matching TRBD1. Unmatched junction bases numbered 2, after V lost 4 bases and J lost 2 bases. Germline CDR1 and CDR2: MNHEY and SMNVEV (reference sequence). CDR3 length: 15 residues. CDR3 region: CASSWDRGAYNEQFF. CDR3 bases: TGTGCCAGCAGTTGGGACAGGGGAGCCTACAATGAGCAGTTCTTC.

The rearrangement uses TRBV9 and TRBJ2-5; no firm D call. V was cut by 0 bases and J by 2 bases, with 8 bases left in between. CDR1 is SGDLS and CDR2 is YYNGEE in the germline V gene. This CDR3 is built from 14 residues. CDR3 residues: CASSVDLMQETQYF. CDR3 nucleotide sequence: TGTGCCAGCAGCGTAGATCTGATGCAAGAGACCCAGTACTTC.